This note documents a single T cell receptor beta chain sequence. Its matching antigen is unknown. The data derive from a study of vaccination and CD4 T cells after COVID-19. In the study overall: Spike peptides, overlapping and drawn from SARS-CoV-2, HCoV-NL63, HCoV-OC43 and HCoV-229E, were used to stimulate cells. Study observations and caveats: Vaccine-specific clones numbering 304 of 307 showed spike mono-reactivity in convalescent patients.

The treatment: approximately 10-day PBMC culture with coronavirus spike peptide pools or control peptides (ViraFEST assay). The Oncomine TCR Beta short-read assay generated sequence data from the DNA of cultured CD4+ T cells. In TCRdb, the PCR reads were re-called with MiXCR into one record per CDR3 protein. This repertoire shows 19,000 or so distinct CDR3 sequences, more than 45% found once; its top ten account for 2.5% to 3.5%. Per germline, CDR1 DFQATT and CDR2 SNEGSKA (reference sequence). V trimming: 2 bases; J trimming: 5 bases; junction bases outside the gene matches: 9. The CDR3 is 15 residues long.

Here the sequenced sample was CD4+ T cells from blood, cultured in vitro, taken after SARS-CoV-2 vaccination. The TCR comes from a human donor who had recovered from COVID-19. The chain uses TRBV20-1 and TRBJ2-4, with TRBD1 identical over 7 bases. CDR3 in amino acids: CSARRDSWGQNIQYF. In DNA form, the CDR3 reads TGCAGTGCTAGACGGGACAGTTGGGGACAAAACATTCAGTACTTC.